Listed below are T cell receptor beta chains from one sample, sequenced in a study of blood T cell repertoires in COVID-19. Libraries were prepared by immunoSEQ multiplex PCR; TCRdb keeps only in-frame clonotypes and omits some of them. The sample has 190,000 or so clones, around 90% seen once. Specimen: PBMCs or T cells enriched from blood (not recorded which). All receptors derive from a man aged 30 to 39 who had recovered from COVID-19. Each CDR3 is given with its conserved first and last residue. A D gene is named only where the DNA matches it firmly. Only part of the rows carry a size: once, few, many, or a class if the clone is expanded.

j_gene,v_gene,abundance,d_gene,CDR3nt,CDR3aa
TRBJ2-1,TRBV2,NA,TRBD1,TGTGCCAGCAGATTTTACCGGGACAGGTTGGGGAATGAGCAGTTCTTC,CASRFYRDRLGNEQFF
TRBJ1-4,TRBV19,NA,NA,TGTGCCAGTAGTTTCGGGGGGAAAGAAGAAAAACTGTTTTTT,CASSFGGKEEKLFF
TRBJ2-5,TRBV30,NA,TRBD2,TGTGCCTGTTACCTCCAGGGACTGGGGGGGGGAGAGACCCAGTACTTC,CACYLQGLGGGETQYF
TRBJ2-3,TRBV9,once,TRBD2,TGTGCCAGCAGCGTAGGGGTTAGCGGGAGGGCTCGGGATACGCAGTATTTT,CASSVGVSGRARDTQYF
TRBJ2-2,TRBV5-1,NA,NA,TGCGCCAGCAGGGGGGCCAGCGGGGAGCTGTTTTTT,CASRGASGELFF
TRBJ2-3,TRBV15,once,TRBD1,TGTGCCACCAGTCCGGGACAGGGACCAGATACGCAGTATTTT,CATSPGQGPDTQYF
TRBJ2-3,TRBV7-2,once,TRBD2,TGTGCCAGCAGCCCCCGTTTTAGCGGACTAGGTGTCGATACGCAGTATTTT,CASSPRFSGLGVDTQYF
TRBJ2-7,TRBV6-5,NA,TRBD1,TGTGCCAGCAGTCCGAGGACAGGGGTGGACGAGCAGTACTTC,CASSPRTGVDEQYF
TRBJ2-1,TRBV3-1/TRBV3-2,NA,NA,TGTGCCAGCAGCCAAGATCCGGTGGGAGCGGTCTACAATGAGCAGTTCTTC,CASSQDPVGAVYNEQFF
TRBJ1-1,TRBV7-9,NA,NA,TGTGCCAGCAGCTTTCCAAATACTGAAGCTTTCTTT,CASSFPNTEAFF
TRBJ2-3,TRBV5-5,NA,TRBD2,TGTGCCAGCAGCTTGTGGGCGGGAGCAACAGATACGCAGTATTTT,CASSLWAGATDTQYF
TRBJ1-1,TRBV19,once,NA,TGTGCCAGTAGTATAAGGGGGAACACTGAAGCTTTCTTT,CASSIRGNTEAFF
TRBJ1-5,TRBV7-9,NA,TRBD1,TGTGCCAGCAGCTTGACGGGACAGTCCAGCAATCAGCCCCAGCATTTT,CASSLTGQSSNQPQHF
TRBJ2-7,TRBV4-2,NA,NA,TGTGCCAGCAGCCAAGACGGAGACTCCTACGAGCAGTACTTC,CASSQDGDSYEQYF
TRBJ1-1,TRBV5-6,few,NA,TGTGCCAGCGCCCCTTGGCATCGGAACACTGAAGCTTTCTTT,CASAPWHRNTEAFF
TRBJ2-7,TRBV4-1,NA,TRBD1,TGCGCCAGCAGCCAGGGACAGAACTACGAGCAGTACTTC,CASSQGQNYEQYF
TRBJ1-3,TRBV19,few,NA,TGTGCCAGTGAGGACTCTGGAAACACCATATATTTT,CASEDSGNTIYF
TRBJ2-7,TRBV6-1,NA,TRBD1,TGTGCCAGCAGTTCTGGACAGGGGCCCTACGAGCAGTACTTC,CASSSGQGPYEQYF
TRBJ2-7,TRBV7-7,NA,TRBD2,TGTGCTAGCAGCCCGTTACTAGCGGGAGAGGCCTACGAGCAGTACTTC,CASSPLLAGEAYEQYF
TRBJ1-1,TRBV28,NA,NA,TGTGCCAGCAGTTACTGGGGCGAAGGGAACACTGAAGCTTTCTTT,CASSYWGEGNTEAFF
TRBJ1-2,TRBV4-3,NA,TRBD1,TGCGCCAGCAGCCAAGGGACAGGACTTTATGGCTACACCTTC,CASSQGTGLYGYTF
TRBJ2-4,TRBV6-2/TRBV6-3,once,NA,TGTGCCAGCAGTTACTCGAAGGAGGACAAAAACATTCAGTACTTC,CASSYSKEDKNIQYF
TRBJ2-5,TRBV10-3,NA,NA,TGTGCCATCAGTGAAAACAGAAACCAAGAGACCCAGTACTTC,CAISENRNQETQYF
TRBJ1-3,TRBV2,NA,NA,TGTGCCAGCAGTGAGGGCGATTTT,CASSEGDF
TRBJ1-4,TRBV29-1,NA,TRBD1,TGCAGCGCTGAAGGGGGCGATGAAAAACTGTTTTTT,CSAEGGDEKLFF
TRBJ1-1,TRBV5-1,few,NA,TGCGCCAGCAAACCGTCTATGAACACTGAAGCTTTCTTT,CASKPSMNTEAFF